These T cell receptor beta chains were read from a single sample in a study of T-cell memory formation after mild COVID-19. TCRdb called the 5' RACE reads again in MiXCR, with one record for every CDR3 protein. The table includes 450,000 or so distinct CDR3 sequences, around 27% detected once. Sequenced sample: PBMCs or a T cell subset sorted from them (not recorded which). The receptors originated from an adult woman who had mild COVID-19 (a few samples of this study predate the infection). Cell type and time point are not known. CDR3s include the opening cysteine and the closing phenylalanine or tryptophan. A D gene is named only where the DNA matches it firmly. Part of the rows lack a size; the others show once, few, many or a class for expanded clones.

d_call	clone_size	v_call	j_call	cdr3_aa	cdr3_nt
.	.	TRBV24-1	TRBJ2-3	CATSDPDLPAPDTQYF	TGTGCCACCAGTGACCCGGACTTGCCGGCTCCAGATACGCAGTATTTT
.	few	TRBV18	TRBJ1-1	CASSTLDLNTEAFF	TGTGCCAGCTCGACGCTCGACCTGAACACTGAAGCTTTCTTT
.	few	TRBV3-1	TRBJ2-5	CASSLRLPGVGETQYF	TGTGCCAGCAGCCTCCGTCTACCGGGGGTCGGGGAGACCCAGTACTTC
.	few	TRBV3-1	TRBJ2-1	CASSSDRLSYNEQFF	TGTGCCAGCAGCTCCGACAGACTATCCTACAATGAGCAGTTCTTC
TRBD2	.	TRBV11-2	TRBJ2-3	CASSLDQWGRAGTDTQYF	TGTGCCAGCAGCTTAGATCAATGGGGGAGGGCCGGGACAGATACGCAGTATTTT
.	few	TRBV12-3/TRBV12-4	TRBJ2-7	CASRPRRSSYEQYF	TGTGCCAGCAGACCCAGACGGAGCTCCTACGAGCAGTACTTC
.	.	TRBV20-1	TRBJ1-1	CSASWGPEAFF	TGCAGTGCTAGCTGGGGACCTGAAGCTTTCTTT
.	.	TRBV5-1	TRBJ1-2	CASSPDSPANYGYTF	TGCGCCAGCAGCCCCGACAGTCCGGCTAACTATGGCTACACCTTC
TRBD1	few	TRBV7-2	TRBJ1-2	CASSLTGVLYGYTF	TGTGCCAGCAGCCTGACAGGGGTTCTCTATGGCTACACCTTC
.	few	TRBV2	TRBJ2-7	CASSEALGGAEQYF	TGTGCCAGCAGTGAAGCGCTTGGGGGCGCCGAGCAGTACTTC
.	.	TRBV12-2	TRBJ2-7	CASRLEGTSRHEQYF	TGTGCAAGTCGCTTAGAGGGGACTAGTCGGCACGAGCAGTACTTC
.	few	TRBV5-5	TRBJ1-5	CASSLAAAEMPQHF	TGTGCCAGCAGCTTGGCCGCAGCTGAAATGCCCCAGCATTTT
.	few	TRBV4-1	TRBJ1-2	CASSQGARRQGGYGYTF	TGCGCCAGCAGCCAAGGGGCCCGAAGACAAGGCGGCTATGGCTACACCTTC
TRBD2	few	TRBV15	TRBJ2-1	CATSPVRLAVNEQFF	TGTGCCACCAGCCCAGTTAGACTAGCGGTCAATGAGCAGTTCTTC
.	.	TRBV24-1	TRBJ2-1	CATSDFKPTGVSYNEQFF	TGTGCCACCAGTGATTTTAAGCCCACCGGGGTCTCCTACAATGAGCAGTTCTTC
.	.	TRBV3-1	TRBJ1-1	CASSQDRRREAFF	TGTGCCAGCAGCCAAGATAGAAGGAGAGAAGCTTTCTTT
.	many	TRBV24-1	TRBJ2-1	CATSEPNKNEQFF	TGTGCCACCAGTGAACCCAACAAAAATGAGCAGTTCTTC
TRBD1	few	TRBV4-1	TRBJ1-5	CASSQWTGVNQPQHF	TGCGCCAGCAGCCAGTGGACAGGGGTTAATCAGCCCCAGCATTTT
.	few	TRBV5-1	TRBJ2-2	CASSLPGLNTGELFF	TGCGCCAGCAGCTTGCCAGGCCTTAACACCGGGGAGCTGTTTTTT
.	many	TRBV9	TRBJ1-2	CASSGLGVHGYTF	TGTGCCAGCAGCGGACTAGGGGTACATGGCTACACCTTC
.	.	TRBV13	TRBJ2-1	CASSRSGYNEQFF	TGTGCCAGCAGCCGGAGCGGCTACAATGAGCAGTTCTTC
.	.	TRBV24-1	TRBJ2-1	CATSDPRDPDNEQFF	TGTGCCACCAGTGATCCCCGGGACCCCGACAATGAGCAGTTCTTC
TRBD2	few	TRBV7-6	TRBJ2-7	CASSLAPRGGFYEQYF	TGTGCCAGCAGCTTAGCCCCCCGGGGGGGTTTTTACGAGCAGTACTTC
TRBD1	few	TRBV5-1	TRBJ2-3	CASSVDRGRTDTQYF	TGCGCCAGCAGCGTAGACAGGGGAAGGACAGATACGCAGTATTTT
TRBD2	.	TRBV5-6	TRBJ2-5	CASHPGGNKETQYF	TGTGCCAGCCACCCGGGAGGAAACAAAGAGACCCAGTACTTC
.	few	TRBV12-3/TRBV12-4	TRBJ1-2	CASSLVSNYGYTF	TGTGCCAGCAGTTTGGTCAGCAACTATGGCTACACCTTC
.	few	TRBV5-4	TRBJ1-2	CASSFPGEYYGYTF	TGTGCCAGCAGCTTCCCCGGGGAGTACTATGGCTACACCTTC
TRBD2	.	TRBV10-3	TRBJ2-3	CAIRLERGARTDTQYF	TGTGCCATCAGACTAGAGCGGGGGGCCCGCACAGATACGCAGTATTTT
TRBD1	few	TRBV6-5	TRBJ1-3	CASSPAAGGFGNTIYF	TGTGCCAGCAGTCCCGCGGCAGGGGGCTTTGGAAACACCATATATTTT
TRBD1	few	TRBV29-1	TRBJ2-1	CSAGQGGNEQFF	TGCAGCGCCGGACAGGGTGGCAATGAGCAGTTCTTC
.	.	TRBV7-2	TRBJ2-3	CASSNRNTQYF	TGTGCCAGCAGCAACAGGAATACGCAGTATTTT
TRBD1	.	TRBV5-5	TRBJ1-1	CASSWEGGYNTEAFF	TGTGCCAGCAGCTGGGAAGGGGGCTATAACACTGAAGCTTTCTTT
.	.	TRBV30	TRBJ1-1	CAWDEGVYTEAFF	TGTGCCTGGGACGAAGGGGTCTACACTGAAGCTTTCTTT
.	.	TRBV5-6	TRBJ2-3	CASSPRDMISRTDTQYF	TGTGCCAGCAGCCCTCGGGACATGATTAGCAGGACAGATACGCAGTATTTT
.	.	TRBV27	TRBJ1-1	CASLRGGEAFF	TGTGCCTCTCTGCGGGGGGGTGAAGCTTTCTTT
TRBD1	few	TRBV29-1	TRBJ2-1	CSVDRDRIYNEQFF	TGCAGCGTTGATCGGGACAGGATTTACAATGAGCAGTTCTTC
TRBD1	.	TRBV6-5	TRBJ2-6	CASRTTGAASGANVLTF	TGTGCCAGCAGAACGACAGGGGCAGCCTCTGGGGCCAACGTCCTGACTTTC
.	few	TRBV24-1	TRBJ2-3	CATSEGADTQYF	TGTGCCACCAGTGAGGGGGCAGATACGCAGTATTTT
.	few	TRBV5-1	TRBJ2-1	CASREDGYNEQFF	TGCGCCAGCAGGGAGGATGGGTACAATGAGCAGTTCTTC
TRBD2	.	TRBV7-9	TRBJ2-5	CASSLGGLAVIQETQYF	TGTGCCAGCAGCTTAGGTGGACTAGCGGTGATTCAAGAGACCCAGTACTTC
.	.	TRBV5-1	TRBJ2-7	CASSLVVAESLTF	TGCGCCAGCAGCTTGGTTGTTGCGGAGAGCCTAACTTTC
TRBD1	.	TRBV5-8	TRBJ1-1	CASSDYTGGLGEAFF	TGTGCCAGCAGCGACTATACAGGGGGCCTAGGTGAAGCTTTCTTT
TRBD1	.	TRBV2	TRBJ2-5	CASREDRAETQYF	TGTGCCAGCAGGGAGGACAGGGCAGAGACCCAGTACTTC
.	.	TRBV24-1	TRBJ1-5	CATSDSDQPQHF	TGTGCCACCAGTGACTCCGATCAGCCCCAGCATTTT
.	.	TRBV7-9	TRBJ1-4	CASSVLGSSEKLFF	TGTGCCAGCAGCGTTTTGGGAAGCAGTGAAAAACTGTTTTTT
TRBD1	few	TRBV5-1	TRBJ1-6	CASSRQTGADNSPLHF	TGCGCCAGCAGCAGGCAGACAGGGGCGGATAATTCACCCCTCCACTTT
TRBD2	.	TRBV5-1	TRBJ2-7	CASSLSGGNGEYF	TGCGCCAGCAGCTTAAGCGGGGGAAACGGGGAGTACTTC
.	.	TRBV6-1	TRBJ2-5	CASSEYEGELQETQYF	TGTGCCAGCAGTGAATATGAGGGGGAATTGCAAGAGACCCAGTACTTC
.	.	TRBV6-5	TRBJ1-1	CASSRNVVRNTEAFF	TGTGCCAGCAGTCGTAATGTGGTTAGGAACACTGAAGCTTTCTTT
.	.	TRBV5-1	TRBJ1-1	CASSLGQGSFTEAFF	TGCGCCAGCAGCTTGGGGCAGGGTAGTTTCACTGAAGCTTTCTTT
TRBD1	.	TRBV20-1	TRBJ2-1	CSAGDRGLGNEQFF	TGCAGTGCTGGGGACAGGGGCCTTGGGAATGAGCAGTTCTTC
.	few	TRBV5-1	TRBJ1-1	CASSLVQTANTEAFF	TGCGCCAGCAGCTTGGTGCAGACCGCGAACACTGAAGCTTTCTTT
.	few	TRBV3-1	TRBJ1-1	CASSQGGAPTEAFF	TGTGCCAGCAGCCAAGGAGGGGCACCCACTGAAGCTTTCTTT
TRBD2	.	TRBV15	TRBJ2-2	CATSRGRVQGGTGELFF	TGTGCCACCAGCAGAGGGAGGGTCCAGGGAGGGACCGGGGAGCTGTTTTTT
.	few	TRBV29-1	TRBJ2-5	CSVGGFGETQYF	TGCAGCGTTGGAGGGTTCGGGGAGACCCAGTACTTC
TRBD2	.	TRBV12-3/TRBV12-4	TRBJ2-3	CASSFPLLAGVTDTQYF	TGTGCCAGCAGTTTCCCCTTACTAGCGGGGGTCACAGATACGCAGTATTTT
.	few	TRBV7-3	TRBJ2-5	CASSFTYQETQYF	TGTGCCAGCAGCTTCACGTACCAAGAGACCCAGTACTTC
TRBD1	.	TRBV30	TRBJ2-5	CAWTSDRGTQYF	TGTGCCTGGACTTCGGACAGGGGAACCCAGTACTTC